Below are 25 T cell receptor beta chains sequenced from a single sample in a study of blood T cell repertoires in COVID-19. Data came from immunoSEQ multiplex PCR; TCRdb stores just in-frame clones and leaves some out. Found here are 410,000 or so clones, approximately 91% of them singletons; the top ten hold 1.5% to 1.8%. The sequencing input was peripheral blood. Receptor source: a woman aged 40 to 50 with COVID-19, enrolled during active disease.

This clone was observed a single time. The genes are TRBV5-4 and TRBJ2-1; TRBD2 agrees at 8 bases. The CDR3 is made up of 18 amino acids. Losses at the gene ends were 1 base for V and 6 bases for J; bases not matched to a gene: 15. Germline loops: CDR1 SGHNT, CDR2 YYREEE (reference sequence). The CDR3 loop reads CASSLIPSGGEFFNEQFF. CDR3 sequence (DNA): TGTGCCAGCAGCTTGATACCCAGCGGGGGAGAATTTTTCAATGAGCAGTTCTTC.

The V call is TRBV7-3, the J call TRBJ2-7; D is undetermined. Germline V gene lookup returns CDR1 SGHTA and CDR2 FQGTGA. Trimming cost V 1 base and J 2 bases, with 9 bases left between them. The CDR3 loop spans 14 amino acids. The CDR3 reads CASSLKAGAYEQYF. The CDR3 nucleotides read TGTGCCAGCAGCTTAAAGGCTGGAGCCTACGAGCAGTACTTC.

The chain joins TRBV28 to TRBJ1-4; 10 nucleotides line up with TRBD1. Germline V gene lookup returns CDR1 MDHEN and CDR2 SYDVKM. This CDR3 is 15 amino acids long. V trimming: 6 bases; J trimming: 8 bases; junction bases outside the gene matches: 9. CDR3 sequence: CASSPGQGVWEKLFF. CDR3 sequence (DNA): TGTGCCAGCAGCCCCGGACAGGGGGTATGGGAAAAACTGTTTTTT.

The chain has TRBV18 and TRBJ1-3; D is possibly TRBD1 (5 bases). This CDR3 has 16 residues. V was trimmed by 3 bases and J by 0 bases, leaving 12 bases between them. Germline CDR1 and CDR2: KGHSH and LQKENI. The chain's CDR3 is CASSPIDSFSGNTIYF. In DNA, the CDR3 is TGTGCCAGCTCACCGATCGACAGTTTCTCTGGAAACACCATATATTTT.

Only one count was recorded for this clone. V and J are TRBV20-1 and TRBJ1-1; the D gene is possibly TRBD1 (5 bases). The germline V and J ends were trimmed by 6 bases and 7 bases, with 12 bases remaining between them. Germline loops: CDR1 DFQATT, CDR2 SNEGSKA (reference sequence). CDR3 size: 11 residues. CDR3 in DNA: TGCAGTGCCGATTACAGGAGTGAAGCTTTCTTT. Amino acid sequence: CSADYRSEAFF.

This clone appeared a single time. The chain uses TRBV6-5 and TRBJ2-2; 8 bases are shared with TRBD1. V lost 7 bases, J lost 3 bases, and 7 bases stayed unmatched. The CDR3 totals 15 residues. The V gene's germline CDR1 is MNHEY and CDR2 SVGAGI. CDR3 coding DNA: TGTGCCAGCACCAGGGACAGGCCTCACACCGGGGAGCTGTTTTTT. Its protein product is CASTRDRPHTGELFF.

This clone came up a few times. The chain is built from TRBV28 and TRBJ1-1, with TRBD1 matching over 7 bases. This CDR3 contains 13 residues. Unmatched junction bases numbered 5, after V lost 9 bases and J lost 1 base. Per the germline V gene, CDR1 is MDHEN and CDR2 is SYDVKM. The CDR3 loop reads CARERGQNTEAFF. CDR3 sequence (DNA): TGTGCCAGAGAGAGGGGGCAGAACACTGAAGCTTTCTTT. The whole variable domain, filled in from reference TRBV28 and TRBJ1-1, reads DVKVTQSSRYLVKRTGEKVFLECVQDMDHENMFWYRQDPGLGLRLIYFSYDVKMKEKGDIPEGYSVSREKKERFSLILESASTNQTSMYLCARERGQNTEAFFGQGTRLTVV.

This clone appeared once. The V gene is TRBV11-3, the J gene TRBJ2-4; 9 nucleotides align to TRBD1. J lost 2 bases, V lost 1 base, and 6 bases had no gene match. The CDR3 totals 17 residues. Germline-derived CDR1 and CDR2 are SGHNT and YENEEA. CDR3 DNA: TGTGCCAGCAGCTTAGCAGCCGGACAGGGGTCCAAAAACATTCAGTACTTC. It is translated as CASSLAAGQGSKNIQYF.

The rearrangement joins TRBV27 to TRBJ1-3; tentatively, D is TRBD1 (5 bases). The CDR3 runs 14 residues. Germline CDR1 is MNHEY and CDR2 is SMNVEV (reference sequence). V dropped 6 bases and J dropped 5 bases, with 14 bases sitting between them. The DNA of the CDR3 is TGTGCCAGCAGACCGGGACTCCAAAGAAACACCATATATTTT. Protein product: CASRPGLQRNTIYF.

This chain uses TRBV4-3 with TRBJ1-6, with D perhaps matching TRBD1 (6 bases). This CDR3 is built from 15 residues. V was shortened by 1 base and J by 9 bases, with 13 bases between the two germline ends. Germline assignment: CDR1 LGHNA and CDR2 YSLEER. This CDR3 reads CASSQGRGSFSPLHF. The CDR3 bases are TGCGCCAGCAGCCAAGGTAGGGGGAGTTTTTCACCCCTCCACTTT.

The V gene is TRBV7-3, the J gene TRBJ1-2; a weak D match, TRBD1 (6 bases). The CDR3 runs to 16 residues. The germline gives CDR1 SGHTA, CDR2 FQGTGA. The V end lost 0 bases, the J end lost 2 bases, and 13 bases lay between the germline ends. The CDR3 sequence is CASSLTPQGRNYGYTF. CDR3 sequence (DNA): TGTGCCAGCAGCTTAACCCCACAGGGCCGGAACTATGGCTACACCTTC.

V is TRBV4-2 and J is TRBJ1-2; 11 nucleotides align to TRBD1. CDR1 is LGHNA, CDR2 YNFKEQ, per germline. The ends lost 3 bases at V and 4 bases at J; junction bases unmatched: 19. The CDR3 length is 20 residues. CDR3 loop: CASSQARGGTGGELPYGYTF. CDR3 nucleotide sequence: TGTGCCAGCAGCCAGGCAAGAGGAGGGACAGGGGGTGAATTGCCCTATGGCTACACCTTC.

The chain uses TRBV7-9 and TRBJ1-4; D not resolved. Trimming removed 10 bases from V and 4 bases from J, with 13 bases in between. CDR1 and CDR2 (germline): SEHNR, FQNEAQ (reference sequence). The CDR3 sequence is 13 residues long. As DNA, the CDR3 is TGTGCCACCAAAACAGAGATTAATGAAAAACTGTTTTTT. It is translated as CATKTEINEKLFF.

V and J are TRBV6-5 and TRBJ1-1; D unclear. Germline V lookup: CDR1 MNHEY, CDR2 SVGAGI. Trimming left V 4 bases short and J 11 bases short, with 14 bases between. This CDR3 comprises 12 residues. CDR3 sequence (DNA): TGTGCCAGCAGTTCCTCACCTACTCGGGCTTTCTTT. Translation gives CASSSSPTRAFF.

The chain is built from TRBV3-1 (or the pseudogene TRBV3-2) and TRBJ1-5; TRBD1 agrees at 10 bases. CDR1 is LGHDT, CDR2 YNNKEL, per germline (reference sequence). J was trimmed by 4 bases and V by 6 bases; bases with no gene match: 3. The CDR3 is made up of 14 amino acids. The CDR3 nucleotides read TGTGCCAGCAGGGGACAGGGGAGGAATCAGCCCCAGCATTTT. Encoded protein: CASRGQGRNQPQHF.

The sample holds one count of this clone. This chain uses TRBV28 with TRBJ2-3; 13 bases align to TRBD2. Trimming removed 8 bases from V and 5 bases from J; junction bases left unmatched: 13. The CDR3 is 17 residues long. Germline loops: CDR1 MDHEN, CDR2 SYDVKM. The CDR3 protein is CASGGRLAGGIRDTQYF. The CDR3, as DNA: TGTGCCAGCGGTGGGAGACTAGCGGGAGGAATAAGAGATACGCAGTATTTT.

Only one count was recorded for this clone. The gene calls are TRBV7-2 and TRBJ2-5, with D possibly TRBD2 on 5 matching bases. V was trimmed by 4 bases and J by 5 bases, leaving 11 bases between them. Germline lookup yields CDR1 SGHTA and CDR2 FQGNSA. CDR3 length: 13 amino acids. The CDR3 DNA follows: TGTGCCAGCAGCTCAAGACTACGGGAGACCCAGTACTTC. Translated, it gives CASSSRLRETQYF. The full variable domain, with the rest looked up from reference TRBV7-2 and TRBJ2-5, is GAGVSQSPSNKVTEKGKDVELRCDPISGHTALYWYRQSLGQGLEFLIYFQGNSAPDKSGLPSDRFSAERTGGSVSTLTIQRTQQEDSAVYLCASSSRLRETQYFGPGTRLLVL.

The chain carries TRBV19 and TRBJ1-5, with 7 bases matching TRBD1. The CDR3 covers 15 residues. The trim removed 7 bases at V and 1 base at J, leaving 7 bases unmatched. CDR1 and CDR2 (germline): LNHDA, SQIVND (reference sequence). Here the CDR3 DNA reads TGTGCCAGTATTAAGAGGGGGCTAAGCAATCAGCCCCAGCATTTT. As protein: CASIKRGLSNQPQHF.

The chain employs TRBV28 and TRBJ2-2; a possible D gene is TRBD1 (6 bases). Trimming cost V 3 bases and J 7 bases, with 18 bases left between them. Per germline, CDR1 MDHEN and CDR2 SYDVKM. This CDR3 comprises 16 residues. CDR3 amino acids: CASSFARQGRFGELFF. CDR3 DNA sequence: TGTGCCAGCAGTTTTGCCCGGCAGGGGCGTTTCGGGGAGCTGTTTTTT.

This chain connects TRBV28 to TRBJ2-2; no clear D. Germline assignment: CDR1 MDHEN and CDR2 SYDVKM. Between the trimmed V and J ends, which lost 6 bases and 1 base, there was a span of 12 bases. The CDR3 spans 15 residues. The CDR3 DNA follows: TGTGCCAGCAGAATTGCGGTCGTGAACACCGGGGAGCTGTTTTTT. Translation: CASRIAVVNTGELFF.

The chain employs TRBV15 and TRBJ1-4, with no clear D. The CDR3 is 13 amino acids. Trimming removed 8 bases from V and 0 bases from J, with 7 bases in between. Looked up from germline, CDR1 is LNHNV and CDR2 is YYDKDF (reference sequence). The CDR3 DNA reads as TGTGCCACCTCGGTCCCAACTAATGAAAAACTGTTTTTT. It is translated as CATSVPTNEKLFF.

The J gene is TRBJ1-4, the V gene TRBV29-1; 8 bases are shared with TRBD1. This CDR3 has 15 residues. J was trimmed by 7 bases and V by 3 bases; bases with no gene match: 10. Germline CDR1 reads SQVTM; CDR2 reads ANQGSEA. The CDR3 DNA sequence: TGCAGCGTTGACTTTCAGGGGGCAGGTGGTGAAAAACTGTTTTTT. Its protein is CSVDFQGAGGEKLFF.

This clone showed up just a few times. V usage is TRBV6-2 or TRBV6-3 and J usage is TRBJ1-2; TRBD1 agrees at 7 bases. With 0 bases clipped from V and 4 bases from J, the junction kept 5 bases outside the gene matches. Germline values: CDR1 MNHEY, CDR2 SVGEGT. The CDR3 totals 15 residues. This CDR3 is CASSYSKQGSYGYTF. CDR3 in DNA: TGTGCCAGCAGTTACTCGAAACAGGGGAGCTATGGCTACACCTTC.

The V and J genes are TRBV7-8 and TRBJ1-4, with 8 nucleotides matching TRBD1. There are 15 residues in the CDR3. Losses at the gene ends were 1 base for V and 8 bases for J; bases not matched to a gene: 6. Germline CDR1 and CDR2: SGHVS and FQNEAQ. The CDR3, as DNA: TGTGCCAGCAGCTTAGTCCAGGGGGCCCAAGAAAAACTGTTTTTT. Amino acids: CASSLVQGAQEKLFF.

The rearrangement joins TRBV6-2 or TRBV6-3 to TRBJ2-3, with 10 bases lining up with TRBD2. Germline CDR1 reads MNHEY; CDR2 reads SVGEGT. V shed 1 base, J shed 4 bases, and the junction held 2 bases outside the gene matches. The CDR3 runs to 15 residues. In DNA, the CDR3 is TGTGCCAGCAGTTACTGGAGCGGGAGGGCAGATACGCAGTATTTT. It translates to CASSYWSGRADTQYF.